This TCR beta chain was identified in a study of T-cell memory formation after mild COVID-19. TCRdb redid the calling of the 5' RACE reads with MiXCR, one entry per CDR3 protein. The sample includes 200,000 to 300,000 distinct CDR3 sequences, approximately 16% of them seen just once. Germline loops: CDR1 SGHDT, CDR2 YYEEEE. The CDR3 is made up of 13 amino acids. V was trimmed by 0 bases and J by 3 bases, leaving 7 bases between them. This TCR was sampled from a man between 18 and 35 years old who had mild COVID-19 (a few samples of this study predate the infection). Cell type and time point are not known. Sequencing was performed on PBMCs or a T cell subset sorted from them (not recorded which). The V and J genes are TRBV5-6 and TRBJ2-7; TRBD2 is a possible D gene (5 bases). The CDR3 spells CASSLVRGYEQYV. The CDR3 coding sequence is TGTGCCAGCAGCTTGGTTCGGGGCTACGAGCAGTACGTC.